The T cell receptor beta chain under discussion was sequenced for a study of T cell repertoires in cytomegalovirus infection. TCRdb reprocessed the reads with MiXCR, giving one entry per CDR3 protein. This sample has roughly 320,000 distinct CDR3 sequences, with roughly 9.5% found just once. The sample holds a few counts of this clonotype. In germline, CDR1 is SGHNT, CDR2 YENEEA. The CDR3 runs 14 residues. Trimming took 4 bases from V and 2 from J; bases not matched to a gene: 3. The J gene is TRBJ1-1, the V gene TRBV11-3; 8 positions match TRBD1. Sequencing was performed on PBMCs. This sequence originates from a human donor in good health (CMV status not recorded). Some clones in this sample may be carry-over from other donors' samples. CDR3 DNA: TGTGCCAGCAGCTATGGACAGGGCAACACTGAAGCTTTCTTT. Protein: CASSYGQGNTEAFF.